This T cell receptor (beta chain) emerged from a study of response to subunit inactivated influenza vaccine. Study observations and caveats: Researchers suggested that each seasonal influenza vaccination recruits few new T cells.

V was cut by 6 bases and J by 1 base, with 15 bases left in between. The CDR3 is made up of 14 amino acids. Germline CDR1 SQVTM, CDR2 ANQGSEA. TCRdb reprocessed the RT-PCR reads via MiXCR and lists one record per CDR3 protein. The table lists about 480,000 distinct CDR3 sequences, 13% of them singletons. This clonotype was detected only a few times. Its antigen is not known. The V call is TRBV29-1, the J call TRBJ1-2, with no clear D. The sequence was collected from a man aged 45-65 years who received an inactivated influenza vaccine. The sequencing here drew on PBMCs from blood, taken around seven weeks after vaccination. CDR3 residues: CSVQAPRGNYGYTF. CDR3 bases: TGCAGCGTCCAGGCCCCGAGAGGTAACTATGGCTACACCTTC.